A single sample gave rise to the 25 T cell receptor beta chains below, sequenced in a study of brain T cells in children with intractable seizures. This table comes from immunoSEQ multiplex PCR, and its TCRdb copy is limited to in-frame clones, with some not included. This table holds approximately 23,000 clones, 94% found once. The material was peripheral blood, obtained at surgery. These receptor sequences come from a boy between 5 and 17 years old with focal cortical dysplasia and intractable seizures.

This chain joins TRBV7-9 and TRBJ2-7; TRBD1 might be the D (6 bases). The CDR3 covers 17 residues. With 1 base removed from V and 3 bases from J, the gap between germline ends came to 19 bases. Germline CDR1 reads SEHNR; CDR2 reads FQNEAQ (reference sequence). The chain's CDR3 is CASSLDPGQIPGYEQYF. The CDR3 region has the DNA TGTGCCAGCAGCTTAGACCCTGGACAGATCCCGGGCTACGAGCAGTACTTC.

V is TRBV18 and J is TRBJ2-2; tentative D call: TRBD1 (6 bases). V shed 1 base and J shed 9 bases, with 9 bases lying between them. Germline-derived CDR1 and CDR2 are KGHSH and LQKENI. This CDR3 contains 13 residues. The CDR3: CASSPRQARELFF. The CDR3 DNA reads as TGTGCCAGCTCACCACGACAGGCTAGGGAGCTGTTTTTT.

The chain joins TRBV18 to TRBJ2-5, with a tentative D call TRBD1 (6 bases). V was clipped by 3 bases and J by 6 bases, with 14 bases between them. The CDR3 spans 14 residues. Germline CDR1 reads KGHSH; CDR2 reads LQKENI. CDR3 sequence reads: CASSPNRATKTQYF. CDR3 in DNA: TGTGCCAGCTCACCGAACAGGGCAACGAAGACCCAGTACTTC. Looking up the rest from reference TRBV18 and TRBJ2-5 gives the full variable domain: NAGVMQNPRHLVRRRGQEARLRCSPMKGHSHVYWYRQLPEEGLKFMVYLQKENIIDESGMPKERFSAEFPKEGPSILRIQQVVRGDSAAYFCASSPNRATKTQYFGPGTRLLVL.

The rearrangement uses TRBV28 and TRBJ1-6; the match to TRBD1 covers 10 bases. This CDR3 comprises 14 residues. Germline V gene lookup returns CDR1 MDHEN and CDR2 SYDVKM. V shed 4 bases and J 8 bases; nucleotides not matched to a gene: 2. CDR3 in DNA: TGTGCCAGCAGTTGGACAGGGGGGCATTCACCCCTCCACTTT. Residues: CASSWTGGHSPLHF.

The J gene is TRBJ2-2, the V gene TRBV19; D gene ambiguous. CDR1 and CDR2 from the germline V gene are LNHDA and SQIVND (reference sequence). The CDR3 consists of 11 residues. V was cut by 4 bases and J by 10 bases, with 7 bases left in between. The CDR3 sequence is CASSRSEELFF. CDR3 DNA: TGTGCCAGTAGTAGGTCCGAGGAGCTGTTTTTT.

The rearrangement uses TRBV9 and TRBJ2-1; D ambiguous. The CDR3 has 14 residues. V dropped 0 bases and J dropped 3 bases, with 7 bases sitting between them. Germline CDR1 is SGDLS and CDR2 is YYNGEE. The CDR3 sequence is CASSVDPSYNEQFF. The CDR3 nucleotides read TGTGCCAGCAGCGTAGACCCGAGCTACAATGAGCAGTTCTTC.

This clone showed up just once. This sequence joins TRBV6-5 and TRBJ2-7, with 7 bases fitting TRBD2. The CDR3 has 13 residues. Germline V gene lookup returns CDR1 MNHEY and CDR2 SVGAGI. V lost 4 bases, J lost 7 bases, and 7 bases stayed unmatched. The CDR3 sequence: CASSSGTTGEQYV. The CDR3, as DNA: TGTGCCAGCAGTTCTGGGACTACGGGGGAGCAGTACGTC.

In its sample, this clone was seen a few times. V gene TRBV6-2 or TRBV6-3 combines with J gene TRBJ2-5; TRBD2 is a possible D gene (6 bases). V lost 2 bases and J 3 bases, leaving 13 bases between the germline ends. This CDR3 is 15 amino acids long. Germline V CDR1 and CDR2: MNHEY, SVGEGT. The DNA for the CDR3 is TGTGCCAGCAGTTACCCTAGCGCCCACAAAGAGACCCAGTACTTC. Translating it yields CASSYPSAHKETQYF.

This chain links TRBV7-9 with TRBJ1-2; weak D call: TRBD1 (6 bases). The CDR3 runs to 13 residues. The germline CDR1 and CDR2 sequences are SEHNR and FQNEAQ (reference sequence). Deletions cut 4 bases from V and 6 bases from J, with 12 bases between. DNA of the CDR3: TGTGCCAGCAGCTCGAACAGGGAGAATGGCTACACCTTC. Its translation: CASSSNRENGYTF.

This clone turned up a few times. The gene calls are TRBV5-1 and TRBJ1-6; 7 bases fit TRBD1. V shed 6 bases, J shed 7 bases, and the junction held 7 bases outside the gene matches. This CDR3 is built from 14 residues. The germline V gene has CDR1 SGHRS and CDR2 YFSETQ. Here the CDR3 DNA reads TGCGCCAGCAACCTCGGGGACAGAAATTCACCCCTCCACTTT. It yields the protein CASNLGDRNSPLHF.

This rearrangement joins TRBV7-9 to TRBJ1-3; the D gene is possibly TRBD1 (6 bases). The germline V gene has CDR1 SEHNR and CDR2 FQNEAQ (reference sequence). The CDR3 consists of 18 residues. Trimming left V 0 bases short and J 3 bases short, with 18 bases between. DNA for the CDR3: TGTGCCAGCAGCTTAGCGCTAATAGGGCAGGGGAATGGAAACACCATATATTTT. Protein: CASSLALIGQGNGNTIYF.

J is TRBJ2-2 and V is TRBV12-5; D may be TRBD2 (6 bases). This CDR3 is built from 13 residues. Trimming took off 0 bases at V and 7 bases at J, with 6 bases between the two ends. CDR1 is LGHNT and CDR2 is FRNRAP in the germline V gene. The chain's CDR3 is CASGLVEGGELFF. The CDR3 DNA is TGTGCTAGTGGTTTGGTGGAGGGCGGGGAGCTGTTTTTT.

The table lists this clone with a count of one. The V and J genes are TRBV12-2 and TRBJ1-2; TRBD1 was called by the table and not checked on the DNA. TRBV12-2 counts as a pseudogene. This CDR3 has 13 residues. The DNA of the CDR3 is TGTGCAAGTCGCCGCCGGGACAGCTATGGCTACACCTTC. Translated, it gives CASRRRDSYGYTF.

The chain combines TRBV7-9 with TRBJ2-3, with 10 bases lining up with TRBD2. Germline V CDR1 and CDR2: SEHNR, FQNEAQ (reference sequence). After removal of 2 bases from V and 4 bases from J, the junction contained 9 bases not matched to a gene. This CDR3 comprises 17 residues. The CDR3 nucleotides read TGTGCCAGCAGCTTAAGGGAGCGGGGGGGCCCCCCAGATACGCAGTATTTT. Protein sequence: CASSLRERGGPPDTQYF.

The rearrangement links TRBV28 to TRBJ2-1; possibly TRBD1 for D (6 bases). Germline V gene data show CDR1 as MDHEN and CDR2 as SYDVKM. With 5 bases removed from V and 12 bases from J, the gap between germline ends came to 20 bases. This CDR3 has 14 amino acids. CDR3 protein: CASSDPQDRPSQFF. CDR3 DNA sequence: TGTGCCAGCAGTGACCCCCAAGACAGGCCTTCGCAGTTCTTC.

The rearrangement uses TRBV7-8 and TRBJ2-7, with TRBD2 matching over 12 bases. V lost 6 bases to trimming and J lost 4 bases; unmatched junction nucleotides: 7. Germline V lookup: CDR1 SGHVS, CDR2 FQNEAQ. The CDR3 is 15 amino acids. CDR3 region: CASSLTSGGLYEQYF. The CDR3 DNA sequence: TGTGCCAGCAGTCTCACTAGCGGGGGGTTATACGAGCAGTACTTC.

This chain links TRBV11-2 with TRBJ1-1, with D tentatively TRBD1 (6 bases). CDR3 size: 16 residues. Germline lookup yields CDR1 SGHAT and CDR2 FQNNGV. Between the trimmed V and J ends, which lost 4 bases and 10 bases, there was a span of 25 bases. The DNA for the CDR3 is TGTGCCAGCAGCTGGACCGGGACCAGGGGCCCTAAGGGAGCTTTCTTT. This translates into CASSWTGTRGPKGAFF.

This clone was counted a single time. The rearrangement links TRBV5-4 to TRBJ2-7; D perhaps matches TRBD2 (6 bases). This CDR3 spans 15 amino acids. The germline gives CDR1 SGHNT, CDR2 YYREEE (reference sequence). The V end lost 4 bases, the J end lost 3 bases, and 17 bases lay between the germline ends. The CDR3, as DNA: TGTGCCAGCAGCAGGGGTGGTCAGGGACTCTACGAGCAGTACTTC. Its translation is CASSRGGQGLYEQYF.

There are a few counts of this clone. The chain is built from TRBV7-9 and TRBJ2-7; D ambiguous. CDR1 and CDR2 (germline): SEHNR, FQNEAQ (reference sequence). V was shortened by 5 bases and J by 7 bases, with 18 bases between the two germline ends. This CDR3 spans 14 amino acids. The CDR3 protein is CASSPVGPPREQYF. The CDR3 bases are TGTGCCAGCAGCCCGGTTGGCCCGCCGAGAGAGCAGTACTTC.

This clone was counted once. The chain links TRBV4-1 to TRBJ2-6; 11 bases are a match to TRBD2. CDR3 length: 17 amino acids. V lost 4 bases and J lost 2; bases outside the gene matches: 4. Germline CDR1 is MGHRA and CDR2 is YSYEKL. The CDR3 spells CASSPTLAGAGANVLTF. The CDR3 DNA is TGCGCCAGCAGCCCCACACTAGCGGGAGCTGGGGCCAACGTCCTGACTTTC.

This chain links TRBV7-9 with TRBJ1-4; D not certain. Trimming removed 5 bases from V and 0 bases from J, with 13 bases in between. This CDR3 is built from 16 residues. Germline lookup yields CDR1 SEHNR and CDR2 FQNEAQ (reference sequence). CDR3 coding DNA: TGTGCCAGCAGCCAGGAATCCCTTGCAACTAATGAAAAACTGTTTTTT. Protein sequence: CASSQESLATNEKLFF.

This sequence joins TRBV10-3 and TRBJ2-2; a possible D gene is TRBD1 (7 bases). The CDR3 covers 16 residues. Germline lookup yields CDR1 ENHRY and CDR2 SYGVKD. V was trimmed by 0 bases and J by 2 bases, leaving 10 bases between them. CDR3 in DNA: TGTGCCATCAGTGAGTCGACAGGGACTAACACCGGGGAGCTGTTTTTT. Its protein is CAISESTGTNTGELFF.

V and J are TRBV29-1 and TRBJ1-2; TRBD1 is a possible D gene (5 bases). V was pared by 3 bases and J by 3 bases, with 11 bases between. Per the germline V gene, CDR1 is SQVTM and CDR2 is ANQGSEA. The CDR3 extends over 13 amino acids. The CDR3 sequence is CSVDDQGHYGYTF. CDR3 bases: TGCAGCGTTGATGATCAGGGCCACTATGGCTACACCTTC.

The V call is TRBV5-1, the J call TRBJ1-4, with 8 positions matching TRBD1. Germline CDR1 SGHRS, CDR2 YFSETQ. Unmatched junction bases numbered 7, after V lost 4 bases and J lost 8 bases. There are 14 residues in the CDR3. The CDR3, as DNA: TGCGCCAGCAGCGTAGGACAGGGCGCCGAAAAACTGTTTTTT. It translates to CASSVGQGAEKLFF.

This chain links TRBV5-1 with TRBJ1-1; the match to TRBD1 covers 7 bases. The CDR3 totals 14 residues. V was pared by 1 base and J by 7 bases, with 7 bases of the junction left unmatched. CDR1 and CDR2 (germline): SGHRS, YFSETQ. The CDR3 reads CASSLPDRSSEAFF. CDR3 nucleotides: TGCGCCAGCAGCTTGCCGGACAGGTCTAGTGAAGCTTTCTTT.